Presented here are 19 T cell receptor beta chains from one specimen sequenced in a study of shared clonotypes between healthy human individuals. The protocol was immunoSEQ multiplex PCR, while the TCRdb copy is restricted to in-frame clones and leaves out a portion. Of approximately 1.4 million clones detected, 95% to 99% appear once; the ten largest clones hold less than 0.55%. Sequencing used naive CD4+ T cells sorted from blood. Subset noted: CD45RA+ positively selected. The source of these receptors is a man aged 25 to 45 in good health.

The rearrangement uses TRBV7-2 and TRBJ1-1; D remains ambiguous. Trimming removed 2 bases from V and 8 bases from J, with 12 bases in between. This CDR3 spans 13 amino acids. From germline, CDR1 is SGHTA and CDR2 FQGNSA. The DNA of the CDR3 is TGTGCCAGCAGCTTAAGGGTCTCGCCGGAAGCTTTCTTT. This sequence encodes CASSLRVSPEAFF.

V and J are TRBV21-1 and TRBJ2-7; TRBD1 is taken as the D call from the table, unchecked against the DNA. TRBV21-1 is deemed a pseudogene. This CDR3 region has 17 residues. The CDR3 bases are TGTGCCAGCACCCTACCCAACATCCGGGACAGTAACTACGAGCAGTACTTC. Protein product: CASTLPNIRDSNYEQYF.

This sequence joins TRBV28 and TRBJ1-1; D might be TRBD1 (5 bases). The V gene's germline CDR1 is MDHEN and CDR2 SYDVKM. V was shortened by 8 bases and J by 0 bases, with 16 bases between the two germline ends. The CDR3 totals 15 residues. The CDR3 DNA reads TGTGCCAGCCAGAATGGGGGGGTTCTGAACACTGAAGCTTTCTTT. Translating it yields CASQNGGVLNTEAFF.

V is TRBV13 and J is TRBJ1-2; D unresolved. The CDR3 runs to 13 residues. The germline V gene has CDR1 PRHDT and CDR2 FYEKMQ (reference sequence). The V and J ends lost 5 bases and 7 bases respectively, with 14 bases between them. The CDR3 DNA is TGTGCCAGCAGCCCCCCCGGGCTCGGTGGCTACACCTTC. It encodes CASSPPGLGGYTF.

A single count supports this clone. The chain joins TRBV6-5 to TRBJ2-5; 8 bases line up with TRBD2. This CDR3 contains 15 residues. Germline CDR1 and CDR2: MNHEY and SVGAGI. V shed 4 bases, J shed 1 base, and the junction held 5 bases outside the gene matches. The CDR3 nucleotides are TGTGCCAGCAGTTTCGGGGGGGCACTCCAAGAGACCCAGTACTTC. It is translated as CASSFGGALQETQYF.

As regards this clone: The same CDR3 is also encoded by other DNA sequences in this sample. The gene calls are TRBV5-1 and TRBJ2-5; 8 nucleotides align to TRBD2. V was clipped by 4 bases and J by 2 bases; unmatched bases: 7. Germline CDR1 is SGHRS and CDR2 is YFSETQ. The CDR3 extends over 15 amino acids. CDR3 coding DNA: TGCGCCAGCAGCCCCGGACTAGCAGCTCAAGAGACCCAGTACTTC. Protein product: CASSPGLAAQETQYF.

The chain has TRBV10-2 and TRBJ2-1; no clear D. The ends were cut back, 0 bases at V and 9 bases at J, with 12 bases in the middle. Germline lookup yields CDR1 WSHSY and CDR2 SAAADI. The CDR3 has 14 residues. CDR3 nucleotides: TGCGCCAGCAGTGAGTCGATAGTTATATCTGAGCAGTTCTTC. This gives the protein CASSESIVISEQFF.

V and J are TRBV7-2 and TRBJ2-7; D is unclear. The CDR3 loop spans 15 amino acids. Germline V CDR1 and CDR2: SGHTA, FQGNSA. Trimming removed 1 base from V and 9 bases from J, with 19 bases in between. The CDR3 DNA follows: TGTGCCAGCAGCTTAGGGGTCCCTACTCCTACGAGGCAGTACTTC. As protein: CASSLGVPTPTRQYF.

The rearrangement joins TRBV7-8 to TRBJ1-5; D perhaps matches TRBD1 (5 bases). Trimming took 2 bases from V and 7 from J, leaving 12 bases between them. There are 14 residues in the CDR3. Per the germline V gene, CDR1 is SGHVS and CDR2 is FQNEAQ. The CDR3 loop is CASSLSGLWQPQHF. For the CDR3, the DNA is TGTGCCAGCAGCTTATCAGGGTTATGGCAGCCCCAGCATTTT.

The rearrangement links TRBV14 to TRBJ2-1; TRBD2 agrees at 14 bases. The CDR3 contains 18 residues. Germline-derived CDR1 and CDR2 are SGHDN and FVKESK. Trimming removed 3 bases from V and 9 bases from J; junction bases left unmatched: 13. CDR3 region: CASSQDGLAGGFGGEQFF. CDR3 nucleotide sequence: TGTGCCAGCAGCCAGGATGGACTAGCGGGAGGATTCGGGGGTGAGCAGTTCTTC.

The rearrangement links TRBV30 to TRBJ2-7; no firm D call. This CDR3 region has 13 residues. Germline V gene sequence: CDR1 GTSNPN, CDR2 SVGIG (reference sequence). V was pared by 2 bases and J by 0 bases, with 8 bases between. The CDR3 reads CAWSFEVSYEQYF. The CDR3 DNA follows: TGTGCCTGGAGTTTTGAGGTCTCCTACGAGCAGTACTTC.

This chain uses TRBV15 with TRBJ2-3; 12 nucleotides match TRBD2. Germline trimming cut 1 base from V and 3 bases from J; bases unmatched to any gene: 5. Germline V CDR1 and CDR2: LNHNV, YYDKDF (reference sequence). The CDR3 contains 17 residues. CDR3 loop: CATSRVRTSGVTDTQYF. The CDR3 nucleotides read TGTGCCACCAGCAGAGTCCGGACTAGCGGGGTAACAGATACGCAGTATTTT.

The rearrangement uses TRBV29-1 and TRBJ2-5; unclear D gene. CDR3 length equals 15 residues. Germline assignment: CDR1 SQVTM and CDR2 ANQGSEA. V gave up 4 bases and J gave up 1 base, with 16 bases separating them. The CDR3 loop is CSVVRLGLGQETQYF. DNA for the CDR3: TGCAGCGTTGTTCGGTTGGGGTTAGGCCAAGAGACCCAGTACTTC.

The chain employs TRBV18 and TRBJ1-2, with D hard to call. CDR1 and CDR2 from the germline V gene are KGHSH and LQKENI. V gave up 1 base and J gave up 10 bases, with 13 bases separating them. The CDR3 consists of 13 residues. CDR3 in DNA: TGTGCCAGCTCACCACACGTACGGGAGGTCTACACCTTC. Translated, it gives CASSPHVREVYTF.

The CDR3 nucleotides read TGTGCCAGCAGTCGGACAGGGACGCATGGCTACACCTTC. Protein: CASSRTGTHGYTF. The chain links TRBV25-1 to TRBJ1-2, with 8 nucleotides matching TRBD1. J lost 6 bases, V lost 5 bases, and 5 bases had no gene match. This CDR3 has 13 amino acids. Germline lookup yields CDR1 MGHDK and CDR2 SYGVNS.

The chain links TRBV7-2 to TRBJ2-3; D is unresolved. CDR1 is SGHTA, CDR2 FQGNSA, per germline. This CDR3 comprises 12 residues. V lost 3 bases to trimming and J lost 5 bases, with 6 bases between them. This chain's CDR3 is CASSFRVDTQYF. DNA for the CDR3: TGTGCCAGCAGCTTTCGGGTAGATACGCAGTATTTT. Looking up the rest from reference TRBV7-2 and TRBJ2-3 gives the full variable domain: GAGVSQSPSNKVTEKGKDVELRCDPISGHTALYWYRQSLGQGLEFLIYFQGNSAPDKSGLPSDRFSAERTGGSVSTLTIQRTQQEDSAVYLCASSFRVDTQYFGPGTRLTVL.

This chain's CDR3 is CASSLFSLGESYEQYF. Here the CDR3 DNA reads TGTGCCAGCAGTTTGTTTAGCTTAGGGGAGTCTTACGAGCAGTACTTC. This chain uses TRBV28 with TRBJ2-7, with D perhaps being TRBD1 or TRBD2 (5 bases each). Germline CDR1 reads MDHEN; CDR2 reads SYDVKM. The CDR3 covers 16 residues. Deletions cut 3 bases from V and 4 bases from J, with 19 bases between. Combining the CDR3 with reference TRBV28 and TRBJ2-7 gives the whole variable domain DVKVTQSSRYLVKRTGEKVFLECVQDMDHENMFWYRQDPGLGLRLIYFSYDVKMKEKGDIPEGYSVSREKKERFSLILESASTNQTSMYLCASSLFSLGESYEQYFGPGTRLTVT.

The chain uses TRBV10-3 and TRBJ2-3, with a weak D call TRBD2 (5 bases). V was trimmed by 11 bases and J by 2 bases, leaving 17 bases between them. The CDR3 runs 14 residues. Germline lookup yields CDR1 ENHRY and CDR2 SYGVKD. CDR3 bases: TGTGCCTCCCACGGGGTGGCGGCCACAGATACGCAGTATTTT. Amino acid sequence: CASHGVAATDTQYF.

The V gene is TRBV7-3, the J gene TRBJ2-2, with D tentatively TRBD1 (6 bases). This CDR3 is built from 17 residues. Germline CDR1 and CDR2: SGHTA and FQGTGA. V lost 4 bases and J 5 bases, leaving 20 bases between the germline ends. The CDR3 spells CASSSTGNPTWTGELFF. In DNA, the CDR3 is TGTGCCAGCAGCTCCACAGGGAACCCTACGTGGACCGGGGAGCTGTTTTTT.